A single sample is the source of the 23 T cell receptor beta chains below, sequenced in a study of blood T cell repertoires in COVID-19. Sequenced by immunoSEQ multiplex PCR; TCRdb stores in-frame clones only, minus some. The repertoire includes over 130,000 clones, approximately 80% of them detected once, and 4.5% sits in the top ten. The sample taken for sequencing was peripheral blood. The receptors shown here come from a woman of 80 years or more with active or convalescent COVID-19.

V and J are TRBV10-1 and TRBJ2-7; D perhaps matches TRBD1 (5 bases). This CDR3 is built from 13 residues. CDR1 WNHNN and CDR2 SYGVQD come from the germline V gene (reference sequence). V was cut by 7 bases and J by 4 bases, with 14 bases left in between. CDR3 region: CASMAGNWYEQYF. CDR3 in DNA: TGCGCCAGCATGGCAGGGAATTGGTACGAGCAGTACTTC.

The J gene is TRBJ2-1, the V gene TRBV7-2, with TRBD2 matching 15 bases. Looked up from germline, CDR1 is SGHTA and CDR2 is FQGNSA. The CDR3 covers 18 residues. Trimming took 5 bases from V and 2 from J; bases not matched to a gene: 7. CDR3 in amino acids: CASSTRTSGGATYNEQFF. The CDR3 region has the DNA TGTGCCAGCAGCACCAGGACTAGCGGGGGGGCCACCTACAATGAGCAGTTCTTC.

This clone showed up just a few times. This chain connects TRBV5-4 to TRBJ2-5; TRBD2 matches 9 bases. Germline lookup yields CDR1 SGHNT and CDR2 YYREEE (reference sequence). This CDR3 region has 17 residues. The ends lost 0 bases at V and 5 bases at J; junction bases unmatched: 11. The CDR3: CASSLGLAGRRGETQYF. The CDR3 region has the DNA TGTGCCAGCAGCTTGGGTCTAGCGGGAAGAAGGGGGGAGACCCAGTACTTC.

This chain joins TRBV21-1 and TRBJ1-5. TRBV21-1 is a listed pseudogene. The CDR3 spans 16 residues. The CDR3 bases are TGTGCCAGCACATTTTTTGGAGCCGGGGGAATCAGCCCCCAGCATTTT. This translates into CASTFFGAGGISPQHF.

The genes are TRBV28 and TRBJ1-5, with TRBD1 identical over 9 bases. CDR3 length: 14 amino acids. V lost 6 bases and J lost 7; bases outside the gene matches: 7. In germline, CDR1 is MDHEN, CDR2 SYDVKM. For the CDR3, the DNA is TGTGCCAGCAGCTGGGACAGGGTGGGGCAGCCCCAGCATTTT. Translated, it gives CASSWDRVGQPQHF.

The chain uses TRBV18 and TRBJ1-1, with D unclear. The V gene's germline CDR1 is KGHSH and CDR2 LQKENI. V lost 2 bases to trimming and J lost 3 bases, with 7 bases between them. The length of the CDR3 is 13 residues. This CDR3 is CASSPYRDTEAFF. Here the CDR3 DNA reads TGTGCCAGCTCACCATATCGGGACACTGAAGCTTTCTTT.

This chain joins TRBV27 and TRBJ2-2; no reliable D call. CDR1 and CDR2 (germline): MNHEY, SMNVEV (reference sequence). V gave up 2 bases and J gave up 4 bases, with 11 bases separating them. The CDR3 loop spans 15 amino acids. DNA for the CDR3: TGTGCCAGCAGTTTAGTTAGCCCTCCCACCGGGGAGCTGTTTTTT. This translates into CASSLVSPPTGELFF.

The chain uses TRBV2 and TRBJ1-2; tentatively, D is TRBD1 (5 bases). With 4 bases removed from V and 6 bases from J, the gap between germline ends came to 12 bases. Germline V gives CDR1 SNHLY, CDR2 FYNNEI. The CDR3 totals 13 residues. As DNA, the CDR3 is TGTGCCAGCAGTGCAGGACATGGTGATGGCTACACCTTC. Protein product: CASSAGHGDGYTF.

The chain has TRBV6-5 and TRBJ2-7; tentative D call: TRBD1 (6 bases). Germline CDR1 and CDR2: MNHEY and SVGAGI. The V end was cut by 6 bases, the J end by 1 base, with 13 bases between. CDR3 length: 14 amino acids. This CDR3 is CASRDPRGSYEQYF. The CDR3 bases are TGTGCCAGCAGGGACCCTAGGGGGTCCTACGAGCAGTACTTC.

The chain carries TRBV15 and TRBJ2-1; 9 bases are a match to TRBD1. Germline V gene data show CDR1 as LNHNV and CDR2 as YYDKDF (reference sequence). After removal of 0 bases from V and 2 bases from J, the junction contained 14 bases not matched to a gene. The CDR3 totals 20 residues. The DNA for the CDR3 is TGTGCCACCAGCAGAGATCAGGGCAGGATATGGGACAGGGCCTACAATGAGCAGTTCTTC. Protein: CATSRDQGRIWDRAYNEQFF. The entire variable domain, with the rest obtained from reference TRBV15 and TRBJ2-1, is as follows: DAMVIQNPRYQVTQFGKPVTLSCSQTLNHNVMYWYQQKSSQAPKLLFHYYDKDFNNEADTPDNFQSRRPNTSFCFLDIRSPGLGDTAMYLCATSRDQGRIWDRAYNEQFFGPGTRLTVL.

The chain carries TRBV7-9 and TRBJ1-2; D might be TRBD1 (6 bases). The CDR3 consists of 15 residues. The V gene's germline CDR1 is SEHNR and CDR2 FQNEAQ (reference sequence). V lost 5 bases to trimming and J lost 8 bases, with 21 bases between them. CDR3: CASSLEGGPFGGYTF. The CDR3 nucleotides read TGTGCCAGCAGCCTAGAAGGGGGTCCTTTTGGAGGCTACACCTTC. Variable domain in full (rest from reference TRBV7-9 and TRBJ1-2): DTGVSQNPRHKITKRGQNVTFRCDPISEHNRLYWYRQTLGQGPEFLTYFQNEAQLEKSRLLSDRFSAERPKGSFSTLEIQRTEQGDSAMYLCASSLEGGPFGGYTFGSGTRLTVV.

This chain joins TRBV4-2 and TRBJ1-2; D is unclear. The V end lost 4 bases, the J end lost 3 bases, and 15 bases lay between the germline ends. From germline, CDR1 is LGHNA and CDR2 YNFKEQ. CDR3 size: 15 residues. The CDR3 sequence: CASSPESRGDYGYTF. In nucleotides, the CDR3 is TGTGCCAGCAGCCCGGAAAGCCGCGGAGACTATGGCTACACCTTC.

CDR3 bases: TGTGCCAGCAAGGGACAGGGGTCAATTGAAGCTTTCTTT. Encoded protein: CASKGQGSIEAFF. J is TRBJ1-1 and V is TRBV7-3; TRBD1 matches at 10 bases. Germline loops: CDR1 SGHTA, CDR2 FQGTGA. V trimming: 7 bases; J trimming: 7 bases; junction bases outside the gene matches: 6. CDR3 size: 13 residues.

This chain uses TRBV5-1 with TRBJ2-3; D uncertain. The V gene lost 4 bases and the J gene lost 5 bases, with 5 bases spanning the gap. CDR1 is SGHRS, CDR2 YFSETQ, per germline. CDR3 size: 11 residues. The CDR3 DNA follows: TGCGCCAGCAGCACCGGAGATACGCAGTATTTT. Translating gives CASSTGDTQYF.

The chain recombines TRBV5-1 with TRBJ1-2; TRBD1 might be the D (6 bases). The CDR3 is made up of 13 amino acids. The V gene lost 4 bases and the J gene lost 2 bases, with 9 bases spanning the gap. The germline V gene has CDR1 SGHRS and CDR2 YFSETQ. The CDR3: CASSPQGNYGYTF. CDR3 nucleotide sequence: TGCGCCAGCAGCCCGCAGGGGAACTATGGCTACACCTTC.

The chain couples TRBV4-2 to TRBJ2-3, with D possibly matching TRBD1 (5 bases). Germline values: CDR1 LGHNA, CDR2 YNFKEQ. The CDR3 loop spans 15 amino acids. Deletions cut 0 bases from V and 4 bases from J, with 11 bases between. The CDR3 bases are TGTGCCAGCAGCCAAGATCAGGGTATGTCAGATACGCAGTATTTT. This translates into CASSQDQGMSDTQYF.

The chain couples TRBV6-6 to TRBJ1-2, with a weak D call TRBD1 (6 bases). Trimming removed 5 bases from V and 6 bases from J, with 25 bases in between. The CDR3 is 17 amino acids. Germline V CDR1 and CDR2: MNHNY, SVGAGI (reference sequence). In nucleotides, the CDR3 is TGTGCCAGCAGTCAAAACGCGGATGGCAGGGGAAGTAATGGCTACACCTTC. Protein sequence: CASSQNADGRGSNGYTF.

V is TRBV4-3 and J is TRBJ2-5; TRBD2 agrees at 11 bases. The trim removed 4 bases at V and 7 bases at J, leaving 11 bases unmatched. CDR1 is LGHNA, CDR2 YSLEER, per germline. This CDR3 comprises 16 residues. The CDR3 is CASSLHSGGAGVTQYF. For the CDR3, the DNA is TGCGCCAGCAGCCTACATAGCGGGGGGGCTGGTGTGACCCAGTACTTC.

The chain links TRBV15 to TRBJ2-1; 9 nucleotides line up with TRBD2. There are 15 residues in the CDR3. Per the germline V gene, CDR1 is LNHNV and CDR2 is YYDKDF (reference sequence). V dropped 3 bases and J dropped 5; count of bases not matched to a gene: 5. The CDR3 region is CATSRLAGVNNEQFF. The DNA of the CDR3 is TGTGCCACCAGCAGGTTAGCGGGGGTTAACAATGAGCAGTTCTTC.

This chain's CDR3 is CASRRGQGAAEAFF. In DNA form, the CDR3 reads TGTGCCAGCAGAAGGGGGCAGGGGGCGGCTGAAGCTTTCTTT. This sequence joins TRBV27 and TRBJ1-1; TRBD1 matches at 8 bases. The CDR3 covers 14 residues. Germline-derived CDR1 and CDR2 are MNHEY and SMNVEV (reference sequence). The ends lost 6 bases at V and 6 bases at J; junction bases unmatched: 9.

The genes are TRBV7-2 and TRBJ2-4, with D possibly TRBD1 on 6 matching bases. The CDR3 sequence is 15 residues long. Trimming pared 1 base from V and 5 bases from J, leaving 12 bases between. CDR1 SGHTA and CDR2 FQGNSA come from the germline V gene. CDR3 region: CASSLGPAGENIQYF. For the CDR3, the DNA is TGTGCCAGCAGCTTAGGTCCGGCAGGGGAAAACATTCAGTACTTC.

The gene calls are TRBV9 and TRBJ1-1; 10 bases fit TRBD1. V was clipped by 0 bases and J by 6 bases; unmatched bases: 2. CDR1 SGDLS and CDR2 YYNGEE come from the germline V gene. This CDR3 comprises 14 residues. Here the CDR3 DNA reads TGTGCCAGCAGCGTAGGGGACAGGGGCGCTGAAGCTTTCTTT. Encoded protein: CASSVGDRGAEAFF.

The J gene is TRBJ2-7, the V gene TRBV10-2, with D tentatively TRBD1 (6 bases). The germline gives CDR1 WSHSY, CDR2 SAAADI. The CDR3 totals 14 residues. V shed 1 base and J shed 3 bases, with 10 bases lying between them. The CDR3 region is CASSEWTVDYEQYF. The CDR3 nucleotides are TGCGCCAGCAGTGAGTGGACAGTCGACTACGAGCAGTACTTC.